Following are 22 T cell receptor beta chains from one sample sequenced in a study of cytomegalovirus exposure and HLA in healthy donors. Vbeta (60) and Jbeta (13) primers were used in the PCR. Here immunoSEQ multiplex PCR was the method, and the copy in TCRdb shows in-frame clones only, minus some. The profile shows approximately 90,000 clones, under 85% of them singletons. Specimen: PBMCs. These receptors came from a male donor in good health and CMV-seronegative.

CDR3 in DNA: TGTGCCAGCGCCGGGAGGGACACTGAAGCTTTCTTT. Its translation is CASAGRDTEAFF. The V gene is TRBV18, the J gene TRBJ1-1, with D unresolved. The CDR3 totals 12 residues. From germline, CDR1 is KGHSH and CDR2 LQKENI. Trimming took 8 bases from V and 3 from J, leaving 10 bases between them.

Only one count was recorded for this clone. This chain links TRBV10-3 with TRBJ2-1, with 10 positions matching TRBD2. The CDR3 consists of 14 residues. The J segment lost 5 bases and the V segment lost 4 bases, leaving 2 bases of the junction unmatched. Germline CDR1 is ENHRY and CDR2 is SYGVKD. CDR3 loop: CAISALAGNNEQFF. The CDR3 nucleotides are TGTGCCATCAGTGCACTAGCGGGAAACAATGAGCAGTTCTTC.

This rearrangement joins TRBV12-5 to TRBJ2-7; 8 nucleotides line up with TRBD1. V shed 6 bases and J 0 bases; nucleotides not matched to a gene: 13. The CDR3 is made up of 17 amino acids. From germline, CDR1 is LGHNT and CDR2 FRNRAP. CDR3 sequence (DNA): TGTGCTAGTGGCCAAAGGACAGGGTCCACCTACTCCTACGAGCAGTACTTC. Amino acids: CASGQRTGSTYSYEQYF.

This clone was seen only a few times. The rearrangement joins TRBV19 to TRBJ1-1; D gene uncertain. Germline CDR1 is LNHDA and CDR2 is SQIVND (reference sequence). The CDR3 has 13 amino acids. V was shortened by 4 bases and J by 1 base, with 7 bases between the two germline ends. The CDR3: CASSNLPNTEAFF. CDR3 sequence (DNA): TGTGCCAGTAGTAACTTACCGAACACTGAAGCTTTCTTT.

The CDR3 DNA reads as TGTGCCAGCACCAACCTAGGGAGATTCGGTGGCTACACCTTC. Encoded protein: CASTNLGRFGGYTF. The chain uses TRBV6-5 and TRBJ1-2; D remains unclear. The CDR3 sequence is 14 residues long. The germline CDR1 and CDR2 sequences are MNHEY and SVGAGI. The V end lost 7 bases, the J end lost 7 bases, and 19 bases lay between the germline ends.

The chain carries TRBV28 and TRBJ2-1, with TRBD1 matching over 11 bases. Germline values: CDR1 MDHEN, CDR2 SYDVKM. The CDR3 sequence is 14 residues long. The trim removed 8 bases at V and 15 bases at J, leaving 15 bases unmatched. The CDR3 nucleotides are TGTGCCAGCGGTAAGGACAGGGGGCTAGGGTTGCCGTTCTTC. It encodes CASGKDRGLGLPFF.

The table lists this clone with a few counts. The CDR3 loop is CASSRQGGSTEAFF. The CDR3 DNA follows: TGTGCCAGCAGCAGACAGGGGGGGAGCACTGAAGCTTTCTTT. The V and J genes are TRBV9 and TRBJ1-1, with 9 bases matching TRBD1. V shed 4 bases, J shed 4 bases, and the junction held 5 bases outside the gene matches. The CDR3 sequence is 14 residues long. Germline assignment: CDR1 SGDLS and CDR2 YYNGEE.

The chain joins TRBV4-3 to TRBJ2-2; no definite D call. Germline V gives CDR1 LGHNA, CDR2 YSLEER. V was shortened by 1 base and J by 4 bases, with 7 bases between the two germline ends. This CDR3 is 14 amino acids long. The CDR3 region has the DNA TGCGCCAGCAGCCAAGCCGGAGTCACCGGGGAGCTGTTTTTT. This sequence encodes CASSQAGVTGELFF.

This sequence joins TRBV5-6 and TRBJ1-5; D is perhaps TRBD1 (5 bases). The CDR3 covers 17 residues. Trimming removed 2 bases at V and 3 bases at J, with 18 bases between. Per germline, CDR1 SGHDT and CDR2 YYEEEE. The CDR3 DNA follows: TGTGCCAGCAGCTTTGGCGTCAGGGTCGCCGTCAATCAGCCCCAGCATTTT. It encodes CASSFGVRVAVNQPQHF.

The chain employs TRBV28 and TRBJ1-3; D not resolved. In germline, CDR1 is MDHEN, CDR2 SYDVKM. V was cut by 10 bases and J by 2 bases, with 15 bases left in between. The CDR3 runs 14 residues. For the CDR3, the DNA is TGTGCCACCATCCCCGGGGAACCTGGAAACACCATATATTTT. It translates to CATIPGEPGNTIYF.

There are a few counts of this clone. The rearrangement links TRBV28 to TRBJ1-5; no clear D. Germline CDR1 MDHEN, CDR2 SYDVKM. Trimming pared 7 bases from V and 4 bases from J, leaving 17 bases between. The CDR3 runs to 15 residues. The CDR3 protein is CASTPLGGRNQPQHF. The DNA for the CDR3 is TGTGCCAGCACCCCCCTGGGCGGGAGGAATCAGCCCCAGCATTTT.

The V and J genes are TRBV27 and TRBJ2-7; TRBD2 is a possible D gene (6 bases). CDR1 and CDR2 (germline): MNHEY, SMNVEV (reference sequence). This CDR3 is 12 amino acids long. The V and J ends lost 5 bases and 8 bases respectively, with 13 bases between them. This CDR3 is CASSRDWRKQYF. CDR3 sequence (DNA): TGTGCCAGCAGTCGGGACTGGCGAAAGCAGTACTTC.

This clone was seen just once. This chain joins TRBV10-1 and TRBJ2-3; D gene uncertain. Between the trimmed V and J ends, which lost 2 bases and 4 bases, there was a span of 10 bases. Germline V gives CDR1 WNHNN, CDR2 SYGVQD (reference sequence). The CDR3 extends over 14 amino acids. The CDR3 sequence is CASSEAFNADTQYF. DNA of the CDR3: TGCGCCAGCAGTGAGGCGTTTAATGCAGATACGCAGTATTTT.

The chain joins TRBV4-3 to TRBJ1-6, with 7 bases matching TRBD1. The CDR3 has 15 residues. Trimming cost V 0 bases and J 7 bases; bases outside gene matches: 3. CDR1 is LGHNA and CDR2 is YSLEER in the germline V gene. The CDR3 coding sequence is TGCGCCAGCAGCCAAGAGGGACAGCCAAATTCACCCCTCCACTTT. Amino acids: CASSQEGQPNSPLHF.

The chain combines TRBV19 with TRBJ2-2; a possible D gene is TRBD2 (6 bases). CDR3 length: 17 residues. Germline CDR1 and CDR2: LNHDA and SQIVND (reference sequence). The ends were cut back, 3 bases at V and 0 bases at J, with 14 bases in the middle. Here the CDR3 DNA reads TGTGCCAGTAGTATGGTTTGGGGACTTTCGAACACCGGGGAGCTGTTTTTT. This encodes CASSMVWGLSNTGELFF.

The V call is TRBV14, the J call TRBJ2-1, with D possibly matching TRBD2 (6 bases). Germline V gene data show CDR1 as SGHDN and CDR2 as FVKESK. This CDR3 comprises 15 residues. Trimming took off 4 bases at V and 6 bases at J, with 16 bases between the two ends. Here the CDR3 DNA reads TGTGCCAGCAGCCCTTTTAGCGGAGTCGGCAATGAGCAGTTCTTC. Amino acid sequence: CASSPFSGVGNEQFF.

This clone was detected only once. The genes are TRBV10-3 and TRBJ1-5; tentative D call: TRBD1 (5 bases). Germline CDR1 and CDR2: ENHRY and SYGVKD. The CDR3 has 16 residues. V was clipped by 9 bases and J by 0 bases, with 18 bases between them. The CDR3 coding sequence is TGTGCCATTTCGACAGCGACCCTACCTAGCAATCAGCCCCAGCATTTT. Residues: CAISTATLPSNQPQHF.

The rearrangement links TRBV5-1 to TRBJ2-3, with TRBD2 as a possible D gene (5 bases). Between the trimmed V and J ends, which lost 4 bases and 3 bases, there was a span of 15 bases. This CDR3 is 15 amino acids long. Germline V CDR1 and CDR2: SGHRS, YFSETQ. The CDR3 bases are TGCGCCAGCAGCCCAGTCGGGGTGGGAACAGATACGCAGTATTTT. Its translation: CASSPVGVGTDTQYF.

This sequence joins TRBV27 and TRBJ1-1; a possible D gene is TRBD1 (5 bases). The germline CDR1 and CDR2 sequences are MNHEY and SMNVEV (reference sequence). Trimming removed 5 bases at V and 6 bases at J, with 10 bases between. This CDR3 is 12 amino acids long. The CDR3 DNA reads as TGTGCCAGCAGTGGGGGGGGTTCTGAAGCTTTCTTT. Amino acids: CASSGGGSEAFF.

The J gene is TRBJ1-5, the V gene TRBV6-5, with 7 positions matching TRBD1. The V segment lost 8 bases and the J segment 4 bases; nucleotides outside the gene matches: 8. CDR3 size: 14 residues. Germline values: CDR1 MNHEY, CDR2 SVGAGI. The CDR3 coding sequence is TGTGCCAGCCTATGGGCAGGGGGGAATCAGCCCCAGCATTTT. Amino acid sequence: CASLWAGGNQPQHF.

This chain links TRBV5-1 with TRBJ1-4; TRBD1 aligns across 9 bases. After removal of 4 bases from V and 8 bases from J, the junction contained 9 bases not matched to a gene. In germline, CDR1 is SGHRS, CDR2 YFSETQ. There are 15 residues in the CDR3. In DNA, the CDR3 is TGCGCCAGCAGCCCTACGGACAGGGGAAGCGAAAAACTGTTTTTT. This gives the protein CASSPTDRGSEKLFF. Full variable domain (missing parts from reference TRBV5-1 and TRBJ1-4): KAGVTQTPRYLIKTRGQQVTLSCSPISGHRSVSWYQQTPGQGLQFLFEYFSETQRNKGNFPGRFSGRQFSNSRSEMNVSTLELGDSALYLCASSPTDRGSEKLFFGSGTQLSVL.

This clone was seen a single time. The chain combines TRBV19 with TRBJ1-1; 10 nucleotides line up with TRBD1. The germline gives CDR1 LNHDA, CDR2 SQIVND (reference sequence). This CDR3 contains 15 residues. V lost 9 bases to trimming and J lost 1 base; unmatched junction nucleotides: 8. This CDR3 is CASRDRGLKNTEAFF. CDR3 DNA: TGTGCCAGCCGGGACAGGGGTTTAAAGAACACTGAAGCTTTCTTT.